The TCR beta chain described here comes from a study of beta chain features in type 1 diabetes. The study, taken as a whole, reports: Patients with type 1 diabetes showed fewer VDJ junction insertions and more deletions.

This clone was found many times. Its antigen remains unknown. CD4+ naive, central memory, regulatory and stem cell-like memory subsets were isolated by sorting on CD45RO/CCR7/CD25/CD127/CD95/CD27. The authors obtained over 95% purity in all sorted populations. What was sequenced were expressed TCRB transcripts, since all of the isolated RNA had been reverse transcribed. About 4 million reads was the average for naive, central memory and regulatory T cell samples. The assay was immunoSEQ multiplex PCR, and TCRdb's table has in-frame clones only and misses some. The table includes 300,000 to 400,000 clones, around 8% detected once. This CDR3 comprises 15 residues. V was clipped by 3 bases and J by 6 bases; unmatched bases: 6. The germline CDR1 and CDR2 sequences are SGHAT and FQNNGV.

The chain uses TRBV11-2 and TRBJ2-2; 8 bases are shared with TRBD1. The sequencing sample was made of central memory CD4+ T cells from blood. This sequence originates from a young woman in good health. In DNA, the CDR3 is TGTGCCAGCAGCTTGGACAGGGAATTCGCCGGGGAGCTGTTTTTT. Translation gives CASSLDREFAGELFF.